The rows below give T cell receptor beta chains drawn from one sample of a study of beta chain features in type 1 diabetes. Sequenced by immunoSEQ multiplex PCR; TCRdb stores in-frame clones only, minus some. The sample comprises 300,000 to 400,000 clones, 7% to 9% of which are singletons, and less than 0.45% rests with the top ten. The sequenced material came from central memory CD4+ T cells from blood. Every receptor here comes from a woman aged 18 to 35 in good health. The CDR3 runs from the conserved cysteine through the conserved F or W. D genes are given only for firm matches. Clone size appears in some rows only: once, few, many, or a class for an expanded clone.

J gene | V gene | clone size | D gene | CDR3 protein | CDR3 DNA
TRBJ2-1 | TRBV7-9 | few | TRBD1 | CASRPGQEEWSSYNEQFF | TGTGCCAGCAGGCCGGGACAGGAGGAATGGAGCTCCTACAATGAGCAGTTCTTC
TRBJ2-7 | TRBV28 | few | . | CASSLQAEGYEQYF | TGTGCCAGCAGTTTGCAGGCGGAAGGCTACGAGCAGTACTTC
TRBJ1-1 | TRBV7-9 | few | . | CASSSDRYTEAFF | TGTGCCAGCAGCTCGGACCGGTACACTGAAGCTTTCTTT
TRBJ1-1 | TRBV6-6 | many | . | CASSYQSNTEAFF | TGTGCCAGCAGTTACCAGTCGAACACTGAAGCTTTCTTT
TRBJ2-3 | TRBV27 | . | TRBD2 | CASSLYYGRADTQYF | TGTGCCAGCAGTTTATATTACGGGAGGGCAGATACGCAGTATTTT
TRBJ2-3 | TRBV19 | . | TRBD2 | CASSIRLAGVDTQYF | TGTGCCAGTAGTATTCGACTAGCGGGAGTTGATACGCAGTATTTT
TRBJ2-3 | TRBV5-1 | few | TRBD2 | CASSFVAGGQGTQYF | TGCGCCAGCAGCTTCGTAGCGGGAGGACAGGGTACGCAGTATTTT
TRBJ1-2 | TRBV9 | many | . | CASSEQGFGGYTF | TGTGCCAGCAGCGAACAGGGCTTCGGGGGCTACACCTTC
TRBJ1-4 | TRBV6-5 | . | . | CASSYSSRWNEKLFF | TGTGCCAGCAGTTACTCGAGCCGCTGGAATGAAAAACTGTTTTTT
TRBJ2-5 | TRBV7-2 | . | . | CASSSMTRAWETQYF | TGTGCCAGCAGCTCAATGACTAGGGCGTGGGAGACCCAGTACTTC
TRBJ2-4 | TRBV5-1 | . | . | CASSPTPGPREAKNIQYF | TGCGCCAGCAGCCCGACACCTGGTCCCAGGGAGGCCAAAAACATTCAGTACTTC
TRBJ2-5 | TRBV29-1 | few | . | CSVSQGRETQYF | TGCAGCGTTAGTCAGGGGAGAGAGACCCAGTACTTC
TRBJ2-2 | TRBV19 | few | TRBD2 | CASSGRVNTGELFF | TGTGCCAGTAGCGGGAGGGTGAACACCGGGGAGCTGTTTTTT
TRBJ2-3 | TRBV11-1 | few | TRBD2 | CASSFSSGMGDTQYF | TGTGCCAGCAGCTTCTCTAGCGGGATGGGGGATACGCAGTATTTT
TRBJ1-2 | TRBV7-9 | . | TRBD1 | CASSLGVTGGAYGYTF | TGTGCCAGCAGCCTTGGGGTAACAGGGGGCGCATATGGCTACACCTTC
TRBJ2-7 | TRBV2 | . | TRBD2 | CASSEGLTSGNHEQYF | TGTGCCAGCAGTGAAGGATTGACTAGCGGGAACCACGAGCAGTACTTC
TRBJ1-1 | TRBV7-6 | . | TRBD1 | CASSFRDSPNTEAFF | TGTGCCAGCAGCTTTCGGGACAGCCCGAACACTGAAGCTTTCTTT
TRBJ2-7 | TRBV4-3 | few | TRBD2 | CASSQDSGLAASF | TGCGCCAGCAGCCAAGATTCGGGACTAGCGGCTAGCTTC
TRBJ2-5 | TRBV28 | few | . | CASSLSGAQETQYF | TGTGCCAGCAGTTTATCCGGGGCCCAAGAGACCCAGTACTTC
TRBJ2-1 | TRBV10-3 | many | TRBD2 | CAIRPGLAGGGNEQFF | TGTGCCATCAGACCCGGACTAGCGGGAGGTGGCAATGAGCAGTTCTTC
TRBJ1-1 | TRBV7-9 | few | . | CASSLEQVTEAFF | TGTGCCAGCAGCTTAGAACAGGTCACTGAAGCTTTCTTT
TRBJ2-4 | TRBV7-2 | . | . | CASSLGLAAKNIQYF | TGTGCCAGCAGCTTAGGATTGGCAGCCAAAAACATTCAGTACTTC
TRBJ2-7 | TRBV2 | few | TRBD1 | CASSRDRGYEQYF | TGTGCCAGCAGCCGGGACAGGGGCTACGAGCAGTACTTC
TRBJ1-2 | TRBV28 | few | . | CASGTVHYGYTF | TGTGCCAGCGGAACGGTTCACTATGGCTACACCTTC
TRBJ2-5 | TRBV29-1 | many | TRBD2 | CSVPRGLAGGETQYF | TGCAGCGTCCCAAGAGGACTAGCGGGAGGAGAGACCCAGTACTTC
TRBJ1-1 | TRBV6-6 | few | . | CASSWGRRGTEAFF | TGTGCCAGCAGTTGGGGCAGGAGGGGCACTGAAGCTTTCTTT
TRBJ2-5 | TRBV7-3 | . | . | CASSFSREQTQYF | TGTGCCAGCAGCTTTAGCAGGGAACAGACCCAGTACTTC
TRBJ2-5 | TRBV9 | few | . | CASSVGGAVKTQYF | TGTGCCAGCAGCGTGGGGGGAGCCGTGAAGACCCAGTACTTC
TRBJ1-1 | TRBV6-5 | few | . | CASSSAGRASTEAFF | TGTGCCAGCAGTTCCGCAGGAAGGGCAAGCACTGAAGCTTTCTTT
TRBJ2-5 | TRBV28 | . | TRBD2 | CASSLGTSGMETQYF | TGTGCCAGCAGTCTAGGGACTAGCGGGATGGAGACCCAGTACTTC
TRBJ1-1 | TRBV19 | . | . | CARPTLGFEAFF | TGTGCCAGACCTACCCTCGGATTTGAAGCTTTCTTT
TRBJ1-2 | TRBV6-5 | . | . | CASSSPDRLTNYGYTF | TGTGCCAGCAGTTCTCCCGACAGGCTCACTAACTATGGCTACACCTTC
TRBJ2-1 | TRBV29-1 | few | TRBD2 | CSVSHQSSGRALEFF | TGCAGCGTCTCCCACCAATCCAGCGGGAGGGCTCTCGAATTCTTC
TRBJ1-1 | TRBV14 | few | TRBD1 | CASSQWQGGAEAFF | TGTGCCAGCAGCCAATGGCAGGGGGGCGCTGAAGCTTTCTTT
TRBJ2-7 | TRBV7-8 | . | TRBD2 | CASSQLGGSLGYEQYF | TGTGCCAGCAGTCAATTGGGCGGGAGCCTGGGGTACGAGCAGTACTTC
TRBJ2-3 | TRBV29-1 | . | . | CSVGQERTDTQYF | TGCAGCGTTGGACAGGAACGCACAGATACGCAGTATTTT
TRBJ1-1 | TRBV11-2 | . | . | CASSLDWAGLGAFF | TGTGCCAGCAGCTTAGATTGGGCAGGCTTAGGGGCTTTCTTT
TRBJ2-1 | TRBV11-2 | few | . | CASSLVRGWNEQFF | TGTGCCAGCAGCTTAGTCCGAGGCTGGAATGAGCAGTTCTTC
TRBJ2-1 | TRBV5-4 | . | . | CASSTGPTINEQFF | TGTGCCAGCAGCACCGGGCCTACAATCAATGAGCAGTTCTTC
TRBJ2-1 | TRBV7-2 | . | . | CASSLDSRNEQFF | TGTGCCAGCAGCTTAGATAGTCGGAATGAGCAGTTCTTC
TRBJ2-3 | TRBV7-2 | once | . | CASSVYYTDTQYF | TGTGCCAGCAGCGTTTACTACACAGATACGCAGTATTTT
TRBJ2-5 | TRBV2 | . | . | CASSEGGALRETQYF | TGTGCCAGCAGTGAAGGGGGGGCCCTTCGGGAGACCCAGTACTTC
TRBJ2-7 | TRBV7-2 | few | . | CASSSVWAGEQYF | TGTGCCAGCAGCTCAGTATGGGCGGGTGAGCAGTACTTC
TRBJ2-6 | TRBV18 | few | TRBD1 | CASSPRTGGAAGANVLTF | TGTGCCAGCTCACCTCGGACAGGGGGCGCAGCTGGGGCCAACGTCCTGACTTTC
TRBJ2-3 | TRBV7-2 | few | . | CASSRDPNTDTQYF | TGTGCCAGCAGCCGGGACCCAAACACAGATACGCAGTATTTT
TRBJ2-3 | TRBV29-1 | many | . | CSYTSGTDTQYF | TGCAGCTACACTTCCGGCACAGATACGCAGTATTTT
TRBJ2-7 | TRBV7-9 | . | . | CASSRTEVPYEQYF | TGTGCCAGCAGCCGGACTGAAGTACCCTACGAGCAGTACTTC
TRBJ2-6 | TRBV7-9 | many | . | CASTSPRRALPGANVLTF | TGTGCCAGCACCTCCCCCAGGAGAGCTCTGCCTGGGGCCAACGTCCTGACTTTC